Given below is one TCR beta chain in context. The data are from a study of blood T cell repertoires in COVID-19. In the original workflow: Amplified reference gene primers provided the basis for estimating nucleated cell counts. TCRdb's copy holds only in-frame clones and misses some; the assay was immunoSEQ multiplex PCR. The V and J calls and clone size come from that table; D and trimming were worked out from the DNA. The sample lists over 35,000 clones; 70% to 90% were seen once. The V and J ends lost 4 bases and 0 bases, in that order; junction bases with no gene match: 3. CDR1 and CDR2 from the germline V gene are SGHTA and FQGNSA. The CDR3 covers 15 residues.

The chain is built from TRBV7-2 and TRBJ1-1, with 9 positions matching TRBD1. This receptor was obtained from a woman older than 75 with COVID-19, enrolled during active disease. Material for sequencing was peripheral blood. In DNA, the CDR3 is TGTGCCAGCAGCTCACAGGGGGCTATGAACACTGAAGCTTTCTTT. Translating gives CASSSQGAMNTEAFF. The full variable domain, completed using reference TRBV7-2 and TRBJ1-1, is GAGVSQSPSNKVTEKGKDVELRCDPISGHTALYWYRQSLGQGLEFLIYFQGNSAPDKSGLPSDRFSAERTGGSVSTLTIQRTQQEDSAVYLCASSSQGAMNTEAFFGQGTRLTVV.